This T cell receptor (beta chain) was recovered during a study of human T cells and chemical hapten exposure. Across the whole study: Cases of alopecia areata, totalis or universalis occurred in a predominantly female patient group. Minor pooled library volume differences mainly drove per-sample TCR yield variation. Notes on the study in general: There was alopecia in the donors, so their immune response may differ from that of healthy people.

The time point was: patch test 3, about 24 weeks after DPC sensitization. The treatment was: therapeutic diphenylcyclopropenone sensitization with weekly scalp DPC. Trimming pared 7 bases from V and 0 bases from J, leaving 13 bases between. The CDR3 has 15 residues. Germline V gives CDR1 MDHEN, CDR2 SYDVKM. This clonotype has a count of ten or more. Its specificity is not known. TCRdb fed the RACE reads into MiXCR, producing one record per CDR3 protein. The sample lists roughly 71,000 distinct CDR3 sequences, around 10% occurring once. This receptor was obtained from a woman between 50 and 59 years old with alopecia areata. Some clones in this sample may be carry-over from other donors' samples. The chain recombines TRBV28 with TRBJ2-1; tentative D call: TRBD2 (5 bases). This specimen was whole blood, taken in connection with sensitization to the hapten diphenylcyclopropenone (DPC). CDR3 region: CASTPSGSSYNEQFF. In DNA, the CDR3 is TGTGCCAGCACCCCAAGCGGAAGCTCCTACAATGAGCAGTTCTTC.